The 7 T cell receptor beta chains given below trace back to one sample, sequenced in a study of cytomegalovirus exposure and HLA in healthy donors. The PCR made use of 60 Vbeta and 13 Jbeta primers. Profiled with immunoSEQ multiplex PCR; TCRdb holds only in-frame clones, not every one. The sample includes some 130,000 clones. Sequenced input: PBMCs. These receptors were taken from a man younger than 35 in good health and CMV-seronegative.

The V gene is TRBV6-5, the J gene TRBJ1-2; 7 bases fit TRBD1. Germline V gene data show CDR1 as MNHEY and CDR2 as SVGAGI. CDR3 length: 15 amino acids. V trimming: 6 bases; J trimming: 5 bases; junction bases outside the gene matches: 12. The CDR3 region has the DNA TGTGCCAGCAGACCAGTTTCGACAGGGACTTATGGCTACACCTTC. Its translation is CASRPVSTGTYGYTF.

V is TRBV29-1 and J is TRBJ1-1, with TRBD1 matching over 10 bases. Germline V gene data show CDR1 as SQVTM and CDR2 as ANQGSEA. The junction had 2 bases not matched to a gene; V was cut back by 6 bases and J by 1 base. This CDR3 region has 13 residues. The CDR3 DNA follows: TGCAGCGTGGGGGACAGGGGGAACACTGAAGCTTTCTTT. Amino acids: CSVGDRGNTEAFF.

The genes are TRBV7-9 and TRBJ1-1; a possible D gene is TRBD1 (6 bases). Trimming cost V 1 base and J 0 bases, with 9 bases left between them. CDR1 is SEHNR, CDR2 FQNEAQ, per germline (reference sequence). CDR3 size: 15 residues. DNA of the CDR3: TGTGCCAGCAGCTTAGGGGGGACAATGAACACTGAAGCTTTCTTT. This translates into CASSLGGTMNTEAFF.

The rearrangement uses TRBV5-3 and TRBJ2-5; 7 nucleotides agree with TRBD2. TRBV5-3 is classed as an ORF, of uncertain function. Germline trimming cut 1 base from V and 4 bases from J; bases unmatched to any gene: 10. The CDR3 loop spans 16 amino acids. The CDR3 spells CARSLLSAGVIETQYF. The DNA of the CDR3 is TGTGCCAGAAGCTTGTTGTCGGCGGGGGTGATAGAGACCCAGTACTTC.

The rearrangement joins TRBV28 to TRBJ2-7, with TRBD2 identical over 7 bases. This CDR3 is built from 15 residues. After removal of 3 bases from V and 7 bases from J, the junction contained 12 bases not matched to a gene. Germline V gene data show CDR1 as MDHEN and CDR2 as SYDVKM. The DNA for the CDR3 is TGTGCCAGCAGTTTGTTAACTCCGGGGGGTGGGGAGCAGTACTTC. Protein sequence: CASSLLTPGGGEQYF.

The chain combines TRBV6-6 with TRBJ2-1; D may be TRBD2 (6 bases). V lost 6 bases and J 7 bases, leaving 7 bases between the germline ends. The CDR3 contains 11 residues. Germline lookup yields CDR1 MNHNY and CDR2 SVGAGI (reference sequence). CDR3 bases: TGTGCCAGCAGAGGAGGGAATGAGCAGTTCTTC. Protein product: CASRGGNEQFF.

This sequence joins TRBV28 and TRBJ1-2; D uncertain. Germline V CDR1 and CDR2: MDHEN, SYDVKM. V lost 1 base, J lost 5 bases, and 8 bases lay in between. CDR3 length equals 13 residues. The CDR3 sequence is CASSLSQAYGYTF. In DNA, the CDR3 is TGTGCCAGCAGTTTATCCCAAGCGTATGGCTACACCTTC.